What follows are 10 T cell receptor beta chains derived from one specimen sequenced in a study of CD8+ T cells in alopecia areata. Treatment: oral pan-JAK inhibitor, 5-10 mg twice daily. Sequencing templates came from extracted RNA that was reverse transcribed into cDNA. Sequencing was performed with immunoSEQ multiplex PCR; in TCRdb, only in-frame clones are kept and a portion is missing. In the table there are over 200,000 clones, under 70% of which are singletons. The starting material was CD4+ T cells sorted from blood, obtained at week 4, from a patient treated with tofacitinib. The receptor source for this set is a human donor with alopecia areata.

V is TRBV6-6 and J is TRBJ2-3, with D possibly matching TRBD1 (6 bases). This CDR3 contains 12 residues. Per the germline V gene, CDR1 is MNHNY and CDR2 is SVGAGI (reference sequence). V lost 6 bases and J 10 bases, leaving 14 bases between the germline ends. CDR3 DNA: TGTGCCAGCAGCGCCCGGGACACAGCGCAGTATTTT. It is translated as CASSARDTAQYF.

This chain links TRBV7-9 with TRBJ1-1; D is unresolved. CDR3 length equals 14 residues. Germline V gene lookup returns CDR1 SEHNR and CDR2 FQNEAQ (reference sequence). Trimming removed 1 base at V and 5 bases at J, with 11 bases between. The CDR3 DNA follows: TGTGCCAGCAGCTTAGTCGGGGTACGGACTGAAGCTTTCTTT. The encoded protein is CASSLVGVRTEAFF.

V is TRBV11-2 and J is TRBJ2-7; D not certain. This CDR3 is built from 12 residues. V lost 3 bases to trimming and J lost 2 bases, with 5 bases between them. Germline V gene sequence: CDR1 SGHAT, CDR2 FQNNGV. CDR3 sequence (DNA): TGTGCCAGCAGCTTGAATCCCTACGAGCAGTACTTC. Translation: CASSLNPYEQYF.

V and J are TRBV30 and TRBJ1-5; 8 bases agree with TRBD1. Germline V CDR1 and CDR2: GTSNPN, SVGIG (reference sequence). The CDR3 totals 14 residues. The trim removed 4 bases at V and 9 bases at J, leaving 11 bases unmatched. The CDR3 loop is CAWTIGTGGGPQHF. The DNA for the CDR3 is TGTGCCTGGACCATTGGGACAGGCGGGGGGCCCCAGCATTTT.

The chain links TRBV2 to TRBJ2-1; D is unresolved. V shed 7 bases and J shed 6 bases, with 13 bases lying between them. Germline V gene sequence: CDR1 SNHLY, CDR2 FYNNEI. The CDR3 runs 13 residues. The CDR3 loop reads CASTYYSSNEQFF. CDR3 DNA: TGTGCCAGCACCTATTATTCTAGCAATGAGCAGTTCTTC.

This chain connects TRBV7-2 to TRBJ2-3; D is possibly TRBD2 (5 bases). Looked up from germline, CDR1 is SGHTA and CDR2 is FQGNSA. Deletions cut 2 bases from V and 7 bases from J, with 13 bases between. CDR3 length: 14 residues. The chain's CDR3 is CASSLSAGPYTQYF. DNA of the CDR3: TGTGCCAGCAGCTTATCCGCGGGCCCATATACGCAGTATTTT.

The rearrangement uses TRBV30 and TRBJ2-3; possibly TRBD2 for D (7 bases). The germline V and J ends were trimmed by 3 bases and 2 bases, with 9 bases remaining between them. This CDR3 has 13 residues. CDR1 is GTSNPN, CDR2 SVGIG, per germline (reference sequence). CDR3 loop: CAWRAGATDTQYF. The DNA for the CDR3 is TGTGCCTGGAGGGCGGGGGCCACAGATACGCAGTATTTT.

The genes are TRBV5-1 and TRBJ2-4, with TRBD1 identical over 7 bases. V gave up 0 bases and J gave up 7 bases; unmatched junction bases: 4. The CDR3 is made up of 14 amino acids. Germline values: CDR1 SGHRS, CDR2 YFSETQ. The CDR3 reads CASSLASRGNIQYF. CDR3 sequence (DNA): TGCGCCAGCAGCTTGGCCAGCAGGGGGAACATTCAGTACTTC.

V and J are TRBV5-1 and TRBJ1-2, with no clear D. The V gene's germline CDR1 is SGHRS and CDR2 YFSETQ. The CDR3 is 14 amino acids. Trimming left V 4 bases short and J 4 bases short, with 14 bases between. CDR3 coding DNA: TGCGCCAGCAGCGCGAATAGGGTTGGCTATGGCTACACCTTC. Its translation: CASSANRVGYGYTF.

The chain couples TRBV20-1 to TRBJ2-7; no firm D call. The CDR3 has 11 amino acids. Germline V gene data show CDR1 as DFQATT and CDR2 as SNEGSKA (reference sequence). The V gene lost 6 bases and the J gene lost 2 bases, with 8 bases spanning the gap. The CDR3 DNA is TGCAGTGCCCATCGGGCCTACGAGCAGTACTTC. Translated: CSAHRAYEQYF.